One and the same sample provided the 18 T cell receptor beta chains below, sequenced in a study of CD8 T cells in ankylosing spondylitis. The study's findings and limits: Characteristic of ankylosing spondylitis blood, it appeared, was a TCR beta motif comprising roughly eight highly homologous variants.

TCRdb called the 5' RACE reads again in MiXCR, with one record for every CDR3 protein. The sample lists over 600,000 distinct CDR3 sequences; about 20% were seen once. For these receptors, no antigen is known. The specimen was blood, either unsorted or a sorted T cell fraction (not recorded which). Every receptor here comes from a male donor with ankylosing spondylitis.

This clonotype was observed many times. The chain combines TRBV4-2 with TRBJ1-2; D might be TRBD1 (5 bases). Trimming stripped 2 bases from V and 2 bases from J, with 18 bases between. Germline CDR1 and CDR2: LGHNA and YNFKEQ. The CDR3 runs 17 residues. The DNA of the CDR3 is TGTGCCAGCAGCCAACTCCTTTCTGAGGGACCCAACTATGGCTACACCTTC. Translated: CASSQLLSEGPNYGYTF.

The CDR3 reads CSVVRAGRTDTQYF. Here the CDR3 DNA reads TGCAGCGTCGTCAGGGCGGGGCGAACAGATACGCAGTATTTT. V and J are TRBV29-1 and TRBJ2-3; D is possibly TRBD2 (6 bases). CDR1 is SQVTM and CDR2 is ANQGSEA in the germline V gene. Trimming cost V 6 bases and J 3 bases, with 16 bases left between them. CDR3 length: 14 residues.

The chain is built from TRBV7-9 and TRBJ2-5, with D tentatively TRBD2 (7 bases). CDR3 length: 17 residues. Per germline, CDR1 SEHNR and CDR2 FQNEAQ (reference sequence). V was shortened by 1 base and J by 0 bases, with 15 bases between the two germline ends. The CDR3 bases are TGTGCCAGCAGCTTAGTTGGGGGGGACAACAACCAAGAGACCCAGTACTTC. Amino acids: CASSLVGGDNNQETQYF.

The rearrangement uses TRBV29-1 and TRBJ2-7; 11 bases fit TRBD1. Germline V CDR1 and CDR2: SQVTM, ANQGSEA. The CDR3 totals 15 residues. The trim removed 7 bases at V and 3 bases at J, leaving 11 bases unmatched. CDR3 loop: CSAFGTGGNSYEQYF. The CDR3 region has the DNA TGCAGCGCCTTCGGGACAGGGGGGAATAGCTACGAGCAGTACTTC.

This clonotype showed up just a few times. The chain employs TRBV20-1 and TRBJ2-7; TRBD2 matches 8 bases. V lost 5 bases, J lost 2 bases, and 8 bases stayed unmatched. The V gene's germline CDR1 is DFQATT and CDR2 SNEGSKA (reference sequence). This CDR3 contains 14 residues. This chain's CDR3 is CSAVEASGPYEQYF. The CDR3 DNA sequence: TGCAGTGCTGTCGAGGCTAGCGGGCCCTACGAGCAGTACTTC.

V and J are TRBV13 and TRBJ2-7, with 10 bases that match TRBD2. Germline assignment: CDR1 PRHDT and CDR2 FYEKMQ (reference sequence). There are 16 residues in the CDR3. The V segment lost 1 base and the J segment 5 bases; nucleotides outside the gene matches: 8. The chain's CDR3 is CASSLVPSGSINEQYF. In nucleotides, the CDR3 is TGTGCCAGCAGCTTAGTTCCTAGCGGGAGTATCAACGAGCAGTACTTC.

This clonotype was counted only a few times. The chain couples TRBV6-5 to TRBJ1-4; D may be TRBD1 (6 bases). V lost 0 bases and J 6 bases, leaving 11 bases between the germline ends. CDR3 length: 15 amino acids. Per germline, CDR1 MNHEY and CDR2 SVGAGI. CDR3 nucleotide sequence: TGTGCCAGCAGTTACTCGGGGGCAGGGGATGAAAAACTGTTTTTT. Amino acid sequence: CASSYSGAGDEKLFF.

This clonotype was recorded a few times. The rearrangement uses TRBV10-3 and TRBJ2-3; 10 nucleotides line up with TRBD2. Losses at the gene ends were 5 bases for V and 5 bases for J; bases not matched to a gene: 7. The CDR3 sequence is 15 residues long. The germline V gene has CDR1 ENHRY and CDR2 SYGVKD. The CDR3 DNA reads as TGTGCCATCAGTTCAAGCGGGAGGGAGGAAGATACGCAGTATTTT. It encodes CAISSSGREEDTQYF.

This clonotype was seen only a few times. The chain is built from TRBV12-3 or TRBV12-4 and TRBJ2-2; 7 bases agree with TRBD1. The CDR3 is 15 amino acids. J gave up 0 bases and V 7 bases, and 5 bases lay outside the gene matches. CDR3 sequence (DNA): TGTGCCAGCACCCAGACAGGGCCGAACACCGGGGAGCTGTTTTTT. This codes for CASTQTGPNTGELFF.

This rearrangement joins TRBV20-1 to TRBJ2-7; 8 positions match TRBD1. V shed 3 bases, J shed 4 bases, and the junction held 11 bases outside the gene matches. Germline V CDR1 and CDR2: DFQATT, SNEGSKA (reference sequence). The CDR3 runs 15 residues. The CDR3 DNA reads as TGCAGTGCTAGCCCCCTGGACAGGGCGGGATACGAGCAGTACTTC. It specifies CSASPLDRAGYEQYF.

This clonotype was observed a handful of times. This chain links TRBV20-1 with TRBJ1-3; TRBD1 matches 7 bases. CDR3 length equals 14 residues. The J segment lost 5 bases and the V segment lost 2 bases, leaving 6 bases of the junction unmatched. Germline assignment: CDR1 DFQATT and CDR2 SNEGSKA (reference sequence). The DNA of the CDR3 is TGCAGTGCTAGAAATGGACAGGAGAGAAACACCATATATTTT. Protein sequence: CSARNGQERNTIYF.

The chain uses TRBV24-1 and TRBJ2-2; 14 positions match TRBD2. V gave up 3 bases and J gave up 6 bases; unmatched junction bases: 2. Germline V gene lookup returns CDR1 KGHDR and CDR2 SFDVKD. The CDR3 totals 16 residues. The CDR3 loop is CATSDVGLAGAGELFF. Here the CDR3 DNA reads TGTGCCACCAGTGATGTGGGACTAGCGGGAGCCGGGGAGCTGTTTTTT.

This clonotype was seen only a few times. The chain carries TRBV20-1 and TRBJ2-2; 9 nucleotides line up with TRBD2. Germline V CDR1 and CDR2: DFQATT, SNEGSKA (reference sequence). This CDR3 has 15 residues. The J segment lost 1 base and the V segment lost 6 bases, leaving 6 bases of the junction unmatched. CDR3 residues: CSARLAGRNTGELFF. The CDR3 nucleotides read TGCAGTGCCAGGCTAGCGGGGCGGAACACCGGGGAGCTGTTTTTT.

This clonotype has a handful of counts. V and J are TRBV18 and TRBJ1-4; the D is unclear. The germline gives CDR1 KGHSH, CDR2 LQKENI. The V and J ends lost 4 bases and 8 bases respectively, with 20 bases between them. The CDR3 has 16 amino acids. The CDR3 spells CASSQNSGGLFEKLFF. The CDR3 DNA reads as TGTGCCAGCTCACAAAATTCTGGAGGGTTGTTCGAAAAACTGTTTTTT.

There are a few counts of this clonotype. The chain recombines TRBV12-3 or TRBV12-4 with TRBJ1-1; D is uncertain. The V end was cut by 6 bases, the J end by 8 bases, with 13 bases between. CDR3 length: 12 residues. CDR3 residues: CASSPSGLEAFF. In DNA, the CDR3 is TGTGCCAGCAGCCCCTCCGGGCTAGAAGCTTTCTTT.

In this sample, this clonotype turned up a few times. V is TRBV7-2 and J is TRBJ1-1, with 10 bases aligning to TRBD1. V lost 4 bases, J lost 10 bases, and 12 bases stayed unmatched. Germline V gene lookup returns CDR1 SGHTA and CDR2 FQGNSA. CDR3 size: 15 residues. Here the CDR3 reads CASSSSAGQGVGAFF. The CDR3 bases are TGTGCCAGCAGCTCCTCCGCTGGACAGGGGGTCGGAGCTTTCTTT.

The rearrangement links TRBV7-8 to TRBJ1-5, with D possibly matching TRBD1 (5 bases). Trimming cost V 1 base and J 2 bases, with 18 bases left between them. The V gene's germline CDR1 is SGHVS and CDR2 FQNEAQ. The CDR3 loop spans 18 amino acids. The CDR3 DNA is TGTGCCAGCAGCTTAGGCGGGGGGAGTCAGTCCGGCAATCAGCCCCAGCATTTT. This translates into CASSLGGGSQSGNQPQHF.

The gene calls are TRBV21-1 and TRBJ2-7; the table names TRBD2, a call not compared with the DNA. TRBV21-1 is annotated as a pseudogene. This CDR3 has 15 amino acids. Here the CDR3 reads CASSKSGTSAYEQYF. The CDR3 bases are TGTGCCAGCAGCAAATCGGGGACTAGCGCCTACGAGCAGTACTTC.